The T cell receptor (beta chain) described here comes from a study of cytomegalovirus exposure and HLA in healthy donors. Germline V gene lookup returns CDR1 LNHDA and CDR2 SQIVND (reference sequence). V shed 2 bases and J shed 3 bases, with 8 bases lying between them. This CDR3 has 14 residues. The PCR ran on 60 Vbeta and 13 Jbeta primers. TCRdb's copy holds only in-frame clones and misses some; the assay was immunoSEQ multiplex PCR. The sample includes about 130,000 clones, 65% to 80% seen only once; the top ten take approximately 1.5%. This clone has only a few counts. What it recognizes is unknown. The study, taken as a whole, reports: There were reportedly fewer N-insertions in an Asian-associated ancestry cluster than the approximately 630-donor mean, in a later analysis. Serostatus for CMV was the only available immune exposure information. Researchers reported from a later analysis that most CMV-associated TCR beta chains appeared HLA-restricted. Later analysis identified several of the most significant clusters that appeared linked to common viral pathogens.

This receptor was identified in a woman aged 18-29 years in good health and CMV-seronegative. The chain employs TRBV19 and TRBJ1-5; no clear D gene. What was sequenced was PBMCs. The CDR3 sequence: CASSIRGNNQPQHF. DNA for the CDR3: TGTGCCAGTAGTATACGAGGGAACAATCAGCCCCAGCATTTT.